The entry below gives a single T cell receptor beta chain sequence along with its context. The antigen remains unidentified. An equimolar mix of two oligonucleotides served as the beta constant-region primer for TRBC1 and TRBC2. TCRdb used MiXCR to reprocess the UMI-ligation and nested PCR reads, holding one entry per CDR3 protein. The sample carries 77,000 or so distinct CDR3 sequences, roughly 14% recorded once. The CDR3 loop spans 15 amino acids. J was trimmed by 8 bases and V by 1 base; bases with no gene match: 6. The germline V gene has CDR1 SGHTA and CDR2 FQGTGA. From the second PCR step, alpha and beta chains were amplified apart. Cells stained for CD3, CD4, CD8, CD45RA, CD27 and viability were sorted into four CD45RA/CD27 subsets. The entry originates in a study of naive and memory T cell subsets. Findings and caveats of the study: A clonotype means one alpha or beta sequence, not an alpha/beta pair.

This chain joins TRBV7-3 and TRBJ2-1, with 9 bases lining up with TRBD1. The specimen was central memory CD4+ T cells from blood. The receptor was isolated from a human donor in good health. CDR3 DNA: TGTGCCAGCAGCTTAAGCGGACAGGGGACTCATGAGCAGTTCTTC. This sequence encodes CASSLSGQGTHEQFF. Complete variable domain (other parts from reference TRBV7-3 and TRBJ2-1): GAGVSQTPSNKVTEKGKYVELRCDPISGHTALYWYRQSLGQGPEFLIYFQGTGAADDSGLPNDRFFAVRPEGSVSTLKIQRTERGDSAVYLCASSLSGQGTHEQFFGPGTRLTVL.